Sequencing of this T cell receptor beta chain was carried out in a study of blood T cell repertoires in COVID-19 (dated by TCRdb to 2019 to 2021). A note on the overall study: The collaborator samples originated in the United States, Italy and Spain and spanned the acute and convalescent phases of COVID-19. The material from the prospective study consisted of cDNA or gDNA derived from T cells, B-cell-depleted T cells, or PBMCs. Subjects who had been exposed to COVID-19, were actively infected with it, or had recovered from it provided the deeply sampled blood TCRbeta repertoires that made up the dataset. A freely available public database, intended as a resource for researchers studying the immune response to SARS-CoV-2, is where the repertoires were released. Samples were obtained from the ongoing ImmuneRACE study (first 160 participants) and from approximately 1,200 subjects provided by 6 global collaborators. Nearly every sample came with metadata listing a de-identified subject ID, COVID-19 status, age in years and sex. Where available, HLA class I and class II types were obtained from metadata supplied by the sample provider rather than from assay-based typing.

TCRbeta CDR3 regions were amplified from genomic DNA by means of the immunoSEQ Assay, a bias-controlled multiplex PCR. The study's own analysis went as follows. Nucleated cell counts per sample were estimated from amplification of reference gene primers within the assay. Sequence reads were collapsed and filtered to measure the absolute abundance of every unique TCRbeta CDR3 rearrangement. For each sample, productive Simpson clonality was calculated by taking the square root of Simpson's diversity index across productive rearrangements. TCRdb obtained this table from immuneACCESS and retained in-frame rearrangements with V and J assigned. These tables miss some clones; where compared with another copy, unresolved V genes account for less than half of the shortfall, and the remainder is unexplained. From that table come the V and J calls and clone size; the DNA was used to work out D and trimming. This sample lists about 500,000 clones; roughly nine tenths were detected once. The ten largest clones represent less than 9.5% of the sample.

In Seattle, one collaborating source enrolled patients while the infection was active and tracked those patients longitudinally over the course of disease. Each collaborating institution followed its own protocols to collect whole blood in K2EDTA tubes. For TCRbeta analysis, collaborators shipped samples in one of three forms: frozen whole blood, isolated PBMCs, or DNA extracted from either of those sample types. The germline ends are 9 bases apart after V is trimmed by 6 bases and J by 0 bases. CDR1 and CDR2, per the germline V gene (reference sequence), are LGHDT and YNNKEL. From the cysteine up to the phenylalanine, the CDR3 has a length of 14 residues. Only the CDR3 region is kept as DNA, spanning 42 bases read in frame from base 1. As to this clone: Its binding antigen is unknown. Per-base quality was not reported, and no clone a single base away is much larger than it. Other DNA sequences within the sample encode an identical CDR3.

The paper as a whole reports these results and caveats: Clinical and demographic metadata were provided uncurated, with the amount varying by source and participant.

Sequencing used peripheral blood. The receptor chain draws on TRBV3-1 (or the pseudogene TRBV3-2) and TRBJ1-3; 6 matching bases give a weak D call of TRBD1. This clonotype originated in a woman aged 45-65 years with COVID-19, enrolled during active disease. The DNA is TGTGCCAGCAGTCAGGGACACTCTGGAAACACCATATATTTT. Protein translation: CASSQGHSGNTIYF.